This T cell receptor (beta chain) was captured by sequencing in a study of shared clonotypes between healthy human individuals. Remarks on this clone: What it binds is not known.

Looked up from germline, CDR1 is MDHEN and CDR2 is SYDVKM. This CDR3 spans 14 amino acids. V shed 7 bases and J shed 0 bases, with 12 bases lying between them. Repertoires were generated with immunoSEQ multiplex PCR, while TCRdb's copy carries only in-frame clones and drops some. The sample records roughly 2,300,000 clones, just under 95% being singletons. Study outcomes and limitations: Unshared clonotypes carried lower generation probabilities than those common to all four donors.

Sequencing was performed on naive CD4+ T cells from PBMCs. Subset specified: CD45RA+ positively selected. The sequence was collected from a man between 18 and 35 years old in good health. Some clones in this sample may be carry-over from other donors' samples. V is TRBV28 and J is TRBJ1-1; unclear D gene. CDR3 amino acids: CASMGSVVNTEAFF. For the CDR3, the DNA is TGTGCCAGCATGGGGTCGGTGGTGAACACTGAAGCTTTCTTT.